The following is a T cell receptor beta chain sequence with its context. Antigen unknown. This CDR3 contains 15 residues. V lost 5 bases, J lost 1 base, and 8 bases stayed unmatched. Germline V lookup: CDR1 MGHRA, CDR2 YSYEKL. The repertoire was sequenced with immunoSEQ multiplex PCR; TCRdb's copy has only in-frame clones and lacks some. Among about 56,000 clones, approximately 97% were seen once, and the ten largest hold approximately 1%. The data belong to a study of siplizumab effects on memory and regulatory T cells. Regarding the study as a whole: Only a minority of proliferating CD4+ or CD8+ clones had an assignable naive or memory phenotype, with roughly 75-96% lacking one. Mapping to unstimulated subsets was achieved for only a minor fraction of alloreactive clones. Naive T cells appeared more diverse than memory cells and seemed to be major alloresponse contributors.

The sequence was collected from a human donor in good health. The chain employs TRBV4-1 and TRBJ2-7; 7 positions agree with TRBD1. Sequenced sample: naive CD8+ T cells sorted from blood. The CDR3 loop reads CASSDQQGRSYEQYF. The CDR3 DNA reads TGCGCCAGCAGCGATCAACAGGGGAGATCCTACGAGCAGTACTTC.